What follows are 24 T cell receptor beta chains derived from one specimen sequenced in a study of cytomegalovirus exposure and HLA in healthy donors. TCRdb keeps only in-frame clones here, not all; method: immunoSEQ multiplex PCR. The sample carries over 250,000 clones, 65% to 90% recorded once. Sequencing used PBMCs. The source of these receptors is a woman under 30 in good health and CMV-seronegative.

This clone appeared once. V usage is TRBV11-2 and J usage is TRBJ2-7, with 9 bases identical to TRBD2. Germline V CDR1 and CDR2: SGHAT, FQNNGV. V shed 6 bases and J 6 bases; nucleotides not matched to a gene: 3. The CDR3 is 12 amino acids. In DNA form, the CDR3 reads TGTGCCAGCAGTCGAGCGGGGGGCGAGCAGTACTTC. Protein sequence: CASSRAGGEQYF.

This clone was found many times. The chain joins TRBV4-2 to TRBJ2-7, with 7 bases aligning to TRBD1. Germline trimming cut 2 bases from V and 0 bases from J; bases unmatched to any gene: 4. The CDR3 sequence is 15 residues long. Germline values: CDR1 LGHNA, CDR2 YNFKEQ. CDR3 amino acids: CASSQYRDSSYEQYF. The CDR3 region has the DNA TGTGCCAGCAGCCAATACCGGGACAGCTCCTACGAGCAGTACTTC.

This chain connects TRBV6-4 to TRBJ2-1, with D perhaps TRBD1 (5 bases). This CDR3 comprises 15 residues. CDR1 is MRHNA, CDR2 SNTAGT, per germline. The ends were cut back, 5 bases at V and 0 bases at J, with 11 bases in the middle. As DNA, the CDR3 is TGTGCCAGCAGTCCCCAGGGAAGCTCCTACAATGAGCAGTTCTTC. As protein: CASSPQGSSYNEQFF.

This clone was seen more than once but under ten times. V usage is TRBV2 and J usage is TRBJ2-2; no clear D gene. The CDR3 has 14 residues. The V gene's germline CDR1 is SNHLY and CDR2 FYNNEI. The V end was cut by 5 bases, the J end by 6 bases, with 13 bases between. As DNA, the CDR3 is TGTGCCAGCAGTCCTTCCTCAGTCCCCGGGGAGCTGTTTTTT. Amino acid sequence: CASSPSSVPGELFF.

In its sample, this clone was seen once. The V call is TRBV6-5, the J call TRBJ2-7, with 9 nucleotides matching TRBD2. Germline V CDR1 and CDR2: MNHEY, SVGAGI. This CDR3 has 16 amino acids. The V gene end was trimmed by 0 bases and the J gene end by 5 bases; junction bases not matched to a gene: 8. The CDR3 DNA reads TGTGCCAGCAGTTACTCGAAGGGGACTAGCCGGGACGAGCAGTACTTC. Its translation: CASSYSKGTSRDEQYF.

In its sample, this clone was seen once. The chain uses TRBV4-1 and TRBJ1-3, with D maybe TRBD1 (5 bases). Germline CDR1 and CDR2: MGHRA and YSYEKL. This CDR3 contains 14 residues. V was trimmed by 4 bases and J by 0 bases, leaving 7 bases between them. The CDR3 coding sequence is TGCGCCAGCAGCCTCGGACACTCTGGAAACACCATATATTTT. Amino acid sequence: CASSLGHSGNTIYF.

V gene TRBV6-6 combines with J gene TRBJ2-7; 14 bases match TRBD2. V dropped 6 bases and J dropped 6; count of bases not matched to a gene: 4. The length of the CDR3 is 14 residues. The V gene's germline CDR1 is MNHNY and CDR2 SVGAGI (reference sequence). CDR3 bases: TGTGCCAGCAGACCGGGACTAGCGGGAGTCGAGCAGTACTTC. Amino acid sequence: CASRPGLAGVEQYF.

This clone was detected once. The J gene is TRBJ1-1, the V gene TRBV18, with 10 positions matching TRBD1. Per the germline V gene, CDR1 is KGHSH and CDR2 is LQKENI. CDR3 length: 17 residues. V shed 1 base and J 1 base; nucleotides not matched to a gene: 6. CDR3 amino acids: CASSPRTGGGGNTEAFF. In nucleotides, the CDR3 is TGTGCCAGCTCACCACGGACAGGGGGAGGGGGGAACACTGAAGCTTTCTTT.

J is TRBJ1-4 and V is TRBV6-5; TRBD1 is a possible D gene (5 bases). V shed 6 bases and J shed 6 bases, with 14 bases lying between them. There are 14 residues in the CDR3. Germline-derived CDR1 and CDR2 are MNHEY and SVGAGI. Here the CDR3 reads CASSPGGGDEKLFF. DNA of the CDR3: TGTGCCAGCAGCCCCGGCGGGGGGGATGAAAAACTGTTTTTT.

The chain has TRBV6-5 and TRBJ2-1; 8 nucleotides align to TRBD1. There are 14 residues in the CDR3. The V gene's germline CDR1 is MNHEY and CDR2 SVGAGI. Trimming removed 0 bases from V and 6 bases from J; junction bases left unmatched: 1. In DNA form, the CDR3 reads TGTGCCAGCAGTTACTCGACAGGGGCCAATGAGCAGTTCTTC. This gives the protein CASSYSTGANEQFF.

CDR3 region: CASTVGTGGLNQPQHF. The CDR3 coding sequence is TGTGCCAGTACGGTCGGGACAGGGGGCCTTAATCAGCCCCAGCATTTT. This rearrangement joins TRBV19 to TRBJ1-5, with TRBD1 identical over 12 bases. Unmatched junction bases numbered 8, after V lost 7 bases and J lost 4 bases. Germline CDR1 and CDR2: LNHDA and SQIVND (reference sequence). The CDR3 spans 16 residues.

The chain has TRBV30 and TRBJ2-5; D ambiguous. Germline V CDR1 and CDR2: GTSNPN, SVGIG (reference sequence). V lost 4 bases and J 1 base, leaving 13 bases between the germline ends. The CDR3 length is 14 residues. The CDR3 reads CAWKAIGSQETQYF. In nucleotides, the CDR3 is TGTGCCTGGAAAGCTATCGGTTCCCAAGAGACCCAGTACTTC.

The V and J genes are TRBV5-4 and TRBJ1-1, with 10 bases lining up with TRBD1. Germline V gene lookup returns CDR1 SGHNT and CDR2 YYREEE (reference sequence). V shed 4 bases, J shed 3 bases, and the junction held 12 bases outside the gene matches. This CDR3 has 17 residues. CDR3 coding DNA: TGTGCCAGCAGCCTGAGACAGGGGGCAGGATTGGACACTGAAGCTTTCTTT. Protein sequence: CASSLRQGAGLDTEAFF.

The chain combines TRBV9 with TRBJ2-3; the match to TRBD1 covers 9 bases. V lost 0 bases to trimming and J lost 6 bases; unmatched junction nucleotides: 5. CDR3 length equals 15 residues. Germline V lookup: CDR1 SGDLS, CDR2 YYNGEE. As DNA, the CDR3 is TGTGCCAGCAGCGTAGGGGGACAGGGCTTGGATACGCAGTATTTT. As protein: CASSVGGQGLDTQYF.

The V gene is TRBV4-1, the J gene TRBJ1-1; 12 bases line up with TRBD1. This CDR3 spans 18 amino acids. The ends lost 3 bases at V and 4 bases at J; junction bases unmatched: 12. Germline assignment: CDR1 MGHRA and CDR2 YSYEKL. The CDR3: CASSHLWGTGGMGTEAFF. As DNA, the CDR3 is TGCGCCAGCAGCCATCTATGGGGGACAGGGGGCATGGGCACTGAAGCTTTCTTT.

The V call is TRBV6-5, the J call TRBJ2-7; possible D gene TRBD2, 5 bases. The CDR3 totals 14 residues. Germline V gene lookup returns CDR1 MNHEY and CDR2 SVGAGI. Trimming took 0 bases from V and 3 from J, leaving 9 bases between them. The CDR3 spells CASSYSGVGYEQYF. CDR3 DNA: TGTGCCAGCAGTTACTCCGGGGTGGGCTACGAGCAGTACTTC.

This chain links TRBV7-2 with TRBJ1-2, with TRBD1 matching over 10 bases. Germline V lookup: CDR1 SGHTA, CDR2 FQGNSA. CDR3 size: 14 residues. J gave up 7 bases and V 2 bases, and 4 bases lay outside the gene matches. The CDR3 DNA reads TGTGCCAGCAGCTTATTCGACAGGGGGCTTGGCTACACCTTC. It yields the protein CASSLFDRGLGYTF.

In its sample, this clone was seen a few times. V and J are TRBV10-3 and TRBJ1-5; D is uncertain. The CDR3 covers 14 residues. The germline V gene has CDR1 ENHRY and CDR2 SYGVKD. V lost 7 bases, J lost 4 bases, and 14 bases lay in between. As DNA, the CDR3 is TGTGCCATCACCGAGGGCGCGAGGAATCAGCCCCAGCATTTT. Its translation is CAITEGARNQPQHF.

CDR3 DNA sequence: TGTGCCAGCAGAGGGCCACAGGAGAACACTGAAGCTTTCTTT. It yields the protein CASRGPQENTEAFF. The gene calls are TRBV6-6 and TRBJ1-1; D perhaps matches TRBD1 (5 bases). Germline CDR1 MNHNY, CDR2 SVGAGI (reference sequence). V was cut by 6 bases and J by 1 base, with 12 bases left in between. This CDR3 has 14 amino acids.

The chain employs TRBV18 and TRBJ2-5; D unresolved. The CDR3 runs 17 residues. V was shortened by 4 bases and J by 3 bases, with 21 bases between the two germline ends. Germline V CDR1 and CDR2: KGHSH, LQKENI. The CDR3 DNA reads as TGTGCCAGCTCACTATCTTCCCCCTTTGGGCAGAAAGAGACCCAGTACTTC. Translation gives CASSLSSPFGQKETQYF. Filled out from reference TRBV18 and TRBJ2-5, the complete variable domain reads NAGVMQNPRHLVRRRGQEARLRCSPMKGHSHVYWYRQLPEEGLKFMVYLQKENIIDESGMPKERFSAEFPKEGPSILRIQQVVRGDSAAYFCASSLSSPFGQKETQYFGPGTRLLVL.

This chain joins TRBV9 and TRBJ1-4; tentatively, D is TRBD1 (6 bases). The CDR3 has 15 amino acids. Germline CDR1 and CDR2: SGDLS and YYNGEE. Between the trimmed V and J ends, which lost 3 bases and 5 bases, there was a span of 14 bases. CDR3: CASSDGGGGNEKLFF. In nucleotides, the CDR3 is TGTGCCAGCAGCGACGGAGGGGGGGGAAATGAAAAACTGTTTTTT.

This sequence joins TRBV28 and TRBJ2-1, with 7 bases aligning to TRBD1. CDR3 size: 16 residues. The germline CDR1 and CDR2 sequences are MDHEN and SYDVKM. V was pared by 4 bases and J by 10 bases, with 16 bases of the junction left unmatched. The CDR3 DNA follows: TGTGCCAGCAGTTCCGAACAGGGGTTACGCTTTAAAGAGCAGTTCTTC. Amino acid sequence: CASSSEQGLRFKEQFF.

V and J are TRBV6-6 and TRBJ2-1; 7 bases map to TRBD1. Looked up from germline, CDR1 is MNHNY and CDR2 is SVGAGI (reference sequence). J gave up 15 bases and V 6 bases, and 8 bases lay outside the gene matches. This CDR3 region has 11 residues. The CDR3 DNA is TGTGCCAGCAGCCAACCAGGGGGACCGTTCTTC. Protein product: CASSQPGGPFF.

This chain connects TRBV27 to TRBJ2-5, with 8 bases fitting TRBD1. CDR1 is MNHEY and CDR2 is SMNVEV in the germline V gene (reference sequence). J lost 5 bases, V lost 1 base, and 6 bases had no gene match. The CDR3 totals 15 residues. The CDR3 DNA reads TGTGCCAGCAGTTTATTTGGACAGGGTGGTGAGACCCAGTACTTC. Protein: CASSLFGQGGETQYF.